This TCR beta chain was identified in a study of blood T cell repertoires in COVID-19. Background on the study: The origin of the acute and convalescent COVID-19 samples was the United States, Italy and Spain.

Original analysis: Reference gene primers were amplified, and this amplification served to estimate nucleated cell counts. Using immunoSEQ multiplex PCR, the repertoire was profiled, and TCRdb retains in-frame clones only, with some absent. From that table come the V and J calls and clone size; the DNA was used to work out D and trimming. Among 150,000 to 200,000 clones listed, around three quarters were seen once. In regard to this clone: This specimen includes other DNA sequences encoding the same CDR3.

V lost 2 bases to trimming and J lost 4 bases, with 7 bases between them. The CDR3 has 13 amino acids. Per germline, CDR1 SGHRS and CDR2 YFSETQ. The chain joins TRBV5-1 to TRBJ1-5, with D hard to call. The TCR comes from a man aged 65 to 79 with active or convalescent COVID-19. Sequencing input: peripheral blood. Here the CDR3 reads CASSLSGNQPQHF. The CDR3 nucleotides read TGCGCCAGCAGCTTAAGCGGAAATCAGCCCCAGCATTTT. The entire variable domain, with the rest obtained from reference TRBV5-1 and TRBJ1-5, is as follows: KAGVTQTPRYLIKTRGQQVTLSCSPISGHRSVSWYQQTPGQGLQFLFEYFSETQRNKGNFPGRFSGRQFSNSRSEMNVSTLELGDSALYLCASSLSGNQPQHFGDGTRLSIL.